The next 2 T cell receptor beta chains were all read from a single sample in a study of shared clonotypes between healthy human individuals. Only in-frame clones appear in the TCRdb table, and some are missing; sequencing was by immunoSEQ multiplex PCR. The repertoire includes millions of clones, 85% to 95% of them detected once, and 0.1% to 0.15% sits in the top ten. The sequenced sample consisted of naive CD4+ T cells sorted from blood. Regarding subset: CD45RA+ positively selected. These receptors originate from a man aged 18 to 30 in good health.

The V call is TRBV5-1, the J call TRBJ2-7; 8 bases match TRBD1. Germline V gene sequence: CDR1 SGHRS, CDR2 YFSETQ. This CDR3 contains 14 residues. V was pared by 3 bases and J by 6 bases, with 8 bases of the junction left unmatched. The chain's CDR3 is CASSSSTGASEQYF. As DNA, the CDR3 is TGCGCCAGCAGCTCCTCGACAGGGGCGAGCGAGCAGTACTTC.

V and J are TRBV7-9 and TRBJ1-6; 12 bases map to TRBD1. This CDR3 has 16 residues. After removal of 2 bases from V and 9 bases from J, the junction contained 5 bases not matched to a gene. Germline V gives CDR1 SEHNR, CDR2 FQNEAQ (reference sequence). The CDR3 bases are TGTGCCAGCAGCTTATGGGACAGGGGGCCTGGTTCACCCCTCCACTTT. Protein: CASSLWDRGPGSPLHF.